The entry below gives a single TCR beta chain sequence along with its context. Its antigen is undetermined. The data originate from a study of blood T cells in healthy people across ages. CDR3 size: 14 residues. CDR1 is MDHEN and CDR2 is SYDVKM in the germline V gene. It was with a sample-barcoded 5' primer and a J-beta primer mix that a second PCR of roughly 6 to 12 cycles was run. One entry per CDR3 protein results from TCRdb running MiXCR on the 5' RACE reads. The profile shows about 670,000 distinct CDR3 sequences, roughly 41% of them singletons. Broader study findings: Older individuals had lower TCR beta diversity per million T cells (the decline was roughly linear). Naive and antigen-experienced cells were not separated, limiting conclusive comparison.

This TCR was recovered from a man aged 80 or over in good health. The specimen sequenced was blood. The chain joins TRBV28 to TRBJ2-1, with TRBD2 matching over 10 bases. Near its end, the DNA agrees better with TRBJ2-7, so the J call may be wrong. The CDR3 loop reads CASSGLASYNEQYF. CDR3 nucleotides: TGTGCCAGCTCGGGACTAGCGTCTTACAATGAGCAGTACTTC.